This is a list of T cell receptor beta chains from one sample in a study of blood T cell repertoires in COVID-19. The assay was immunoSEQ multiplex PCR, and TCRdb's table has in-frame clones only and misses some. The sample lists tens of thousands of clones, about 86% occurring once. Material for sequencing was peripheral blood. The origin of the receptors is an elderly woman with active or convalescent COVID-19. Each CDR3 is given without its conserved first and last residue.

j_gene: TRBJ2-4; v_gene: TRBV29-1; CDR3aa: SVEIVEGIQY
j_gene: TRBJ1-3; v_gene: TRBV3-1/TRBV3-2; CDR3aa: ASSPDRGYSGNTIY
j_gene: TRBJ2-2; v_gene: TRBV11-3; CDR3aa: PPHPGLAGGDTGELF
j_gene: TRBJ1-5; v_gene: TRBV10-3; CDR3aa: AIREQGGQPQH
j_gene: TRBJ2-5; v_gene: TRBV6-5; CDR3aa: ASRRVVGETQY
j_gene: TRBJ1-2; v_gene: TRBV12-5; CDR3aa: ASGLVGLRDINYGYT
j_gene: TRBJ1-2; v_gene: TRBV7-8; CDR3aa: ASSLTGWDYGYT
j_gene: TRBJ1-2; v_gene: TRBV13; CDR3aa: ASSSGQGHYGYT
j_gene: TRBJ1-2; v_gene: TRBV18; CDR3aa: ASSPLDRADNYGYT
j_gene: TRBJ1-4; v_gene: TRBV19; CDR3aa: ASSRDRVRTTNEKLF
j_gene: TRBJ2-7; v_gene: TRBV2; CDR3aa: ASTTRGYEQY
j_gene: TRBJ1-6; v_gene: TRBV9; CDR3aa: ASSAREGAKSPLH
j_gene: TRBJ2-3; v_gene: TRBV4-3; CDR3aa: ASSQGHTQY
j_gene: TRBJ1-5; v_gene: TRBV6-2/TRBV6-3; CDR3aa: ASSYTGQGAVWSNQPQH
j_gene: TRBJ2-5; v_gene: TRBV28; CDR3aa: ASSFPGGDLALVGGTETQY
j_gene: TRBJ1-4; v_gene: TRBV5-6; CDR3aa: ASSLGAGGGEKLF
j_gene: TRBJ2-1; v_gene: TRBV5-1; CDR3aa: ASSTQGAGYNEQF
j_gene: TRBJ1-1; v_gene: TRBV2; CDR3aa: ASRIKEGGTEAF
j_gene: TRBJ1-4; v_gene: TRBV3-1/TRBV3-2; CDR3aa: ASSQKVRGGTGSEKLF
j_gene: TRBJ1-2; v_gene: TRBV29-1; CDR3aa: SVERTGYYGYT
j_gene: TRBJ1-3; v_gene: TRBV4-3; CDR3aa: ASSQVWQGGNTIY
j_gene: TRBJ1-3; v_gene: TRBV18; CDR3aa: ASSPITGPGNTIY
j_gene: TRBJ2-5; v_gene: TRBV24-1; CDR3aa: ATSDRGGETQY
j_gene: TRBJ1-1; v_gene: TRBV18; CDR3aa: ASSPEDSRNTEAF
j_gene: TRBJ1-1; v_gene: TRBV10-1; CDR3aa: ASSESVGTGTTEAF
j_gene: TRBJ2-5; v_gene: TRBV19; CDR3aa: ASRPPPPAGGRETQY
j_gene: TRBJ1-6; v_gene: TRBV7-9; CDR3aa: ASSSVTGDNSPLH
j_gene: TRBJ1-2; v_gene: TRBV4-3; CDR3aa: ASSQVKDNNYGYT
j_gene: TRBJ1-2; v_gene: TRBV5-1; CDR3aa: ASSFAGGYT
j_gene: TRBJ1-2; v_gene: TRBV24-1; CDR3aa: ATSAGLGYGYT
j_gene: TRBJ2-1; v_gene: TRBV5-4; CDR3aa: ASSLSGLAGSRDEQF
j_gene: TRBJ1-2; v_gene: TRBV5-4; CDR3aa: ASREPGQSYGYT
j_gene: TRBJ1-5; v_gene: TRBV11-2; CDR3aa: ASSLVVSQPQH
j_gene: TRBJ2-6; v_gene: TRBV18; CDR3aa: ASSLITPGGGAPRANVLT